In its sample, the clone carrying this TCR beta chain was seen a few times. Its antigen remains unknown. The data derive from a study of beta chain features in type 1 diabetes. Study-wide results and limits: Healthy donors had naive, central memory and Treg TCRB repertoires that appeared less similar than those seen among patients. Individuals with type 1 diabetes displayed fewer insertions and more deletions at VDJ junctions.

Sequencing targeted expressed TCRB transcripts, as all isolated RNA had been reverse transcribed. Assay used: immunoSEQ multiplex PCR; TCRdb lists only in-frame clones, some missing. The profile shows 120,000 to 150,000 clones, roughly 48% of them singletons. The CDR3 totals 13 residues. With 8 bases clipped from V and 4 bases from J, the junction kept 4 bases outside the gene matches. Looked up from germline, CDR1 is SGHTA and CDR2 is FQGNSA. The source is a man between 18 and 29 years old in good health. The sequenced sample consisted of Tregs from blood. The chain recombines TRBV7-2 with TRBJ2-3; 9 bases are shared with TRBD1. The CDR3 DNA reads as TGTGCCAGCGGGGGACAGGGAGCAGATACGCAGTATTTT. It is translated as CASGGQGADTQYF.